Below are 10 T cell receptor beta chains sequenced from a single sample in a study of identical twins. TCRdb re-analysed the 5' RACE reads in MiXCR, keeping a single row per CDR3 protein. Of approximately 210,000 distinct CDR3 sequences in the sample, 9.4% are singletons; the top ten hold 5.1%. The sample comprised memory (CD45RO+) T cells sorted from blood. These receptors were taken from a woman aged 18 to 35 in good health.

This clonotype has a count of ten or more. The chain combines TRBV7-8 with TRBJ2-5, with 7 positions matching TRBD1. Trimming removed 4 bases from V and 4 bases from J; junction bases left unmatched: 6. The CDR3 runs to 14 residues. CDR1 is SGHVS and CDR2 is FQNEAQ in the germline V gene. The CDR3 region is CASSSRDSGETQYF. The DNA for the CDR3 is TGTGCCAGCAGCTCCCGGGACAGTGGAGAGACCCAGTACTTC.

This clonotype was found a few times. The V call is TRBV2, the J call TRBJ1-1, with D possibly TRBD1 on 5 matching bases. There are 12 residues in the CDR3. The V and J ends lost 8 bases and 3 bases respectively, with 10 bases between them. Germline V CDR1 and CDR2: SNHLY, FYNNEI. The CDR3 is CASGGGYTEAFF. The CDR3 DNA reads as TGTGCCAGCGGGGGGGGGTACACTGAAGCTTTCTTT.

This sequence joins TRBV2 and TRBJ2-7; 12 nucleotides match TRBD1. Per the germline V gene, CDR1 is SNHLY and CDR2 is FYNNEI. The CDR3 covers 16 residues. V dropped 3 bases and J dropped 5; count of bases not matched to a gene: 8. The CDR3 sequence is CASSDILGTGGDEQYF. The CDR3 DNA follows: TGTGCCAGCAGTGATATTCTCGGGACAGGGGGCGACGAGCAGTACTTC.

In this sample, this clonotype turned up a few times. This chain joins TRBV11-2 and TRBJ2-1; 7 positions match TRBD2. The CDR3 runs to 14 residues. V trimming: 0 bases; J trimming: 9 bases; junction bases outside the gene matches: 5. Germline V gives CDR1 SGHAT, CDR2 FQNNGV. The CDR3 DNA is TGTGCCAGCAGCTTAGATAGGGACTATGGTGAGCAGTTCTTC. It codes for CASSLDRDYGEQFF.

This clonotype was seen ten or more times. V usage is TRBV12-3 or TRBV12-4 and J usage is TRBJ2-7; D is ambiguous. Trimming pared 3 bases from V and 0 bases from J, leaving 9 bases between. The CDR3 runs 14 residues. The CDR3: CASSLGASSYEQYF. The CDR3 coding sequence is TGTGCCAGCAGTTTGGGCGCCTCCTCCTACGAGCAGTACTTC.

The genes are TRBV5-1 and TRBJ1-4; possibly TRBD1 for D (5 bases). The V and J ends lost 4 bases and 6 bases respectively, with 13 bases between them. Germline assignment: CDR1 SGHRS and CDR2 YFSETQ. CDR3 size: 14 residues. The chain's CDR3 is CASSRQTRDEKLFF. The CDR3 DNA reads TGCGCCAGCAGCCGACAGACGAGAGATGAAAAACTGTTTTTT.

The rearrangement links TRBV7-2 to TRBJ2-2, with a weak D call TRBD2 (5 bases). Germline lookup yields CDR1 SGHTA and CDR2 FQGNSA. This CDR3 is built from 15 residues. The V end lost 0 bases, the J end lost 8 bases, and 13 bases lay between the germline ends. The chain's CDR3 is CASSLARVVTGELFF. CDR3 nucleotide sequence: TGTGCCAGCAGCTTAGCGCGGGTAGTTACAGGGGAGCTGTTTTTT.

This clonotype was seen more than once but under ten times. The chain carries TRBV20-1 and TRBJ1-1, with D hard to call. Germline V lookup: CDR1 DFQATT, CDR2 SNEGSKA (reference sequence). With 4 bases removed from V and 1 base from J, the gap between germline ends came to 13 bases. The CDR3 is 14 amino acids. The CDR3 DNA follows: TGCAGTGCTAAGAGAGGGATTACGAACACTGAAGCTTTCTTT. Protein product: CSAKRGITNTEAFF.

The CDR3 region is CASSILSGLDSYNEQFF. The CDR3 DNA reads TGTGCCAGCAGCATACTTAGCGGGTTGGACTCCTACAATGAGCAGTTCTTC. The rearrangement uses TRBV9 and TRBJ2-1; TRBD2 matches at 7 bases. This CDR3 has 17 residues. Trimming cost V 4 bases and J 0 bases; bases outside gene matches: 10. CDR1 is SGDLS, CDR2 YYNGEE, per germline.

V gene TRBV29-1 combines with J gene TRBJ1-2; D unresolved. CDR1 SQVTM and CDR2 ANQGSEA come from the germline V gene. The CDR3 contains 14 residues. Trimming took 1 base from V and 8 from J, leaving 17 bases between them. The CDR3: CSVEAPAAPLGYTF. The CDR3 DNA reads TGCAGCGTTGAAGCCCCGGCGGCCCCACTAGGCTACACCTTC.